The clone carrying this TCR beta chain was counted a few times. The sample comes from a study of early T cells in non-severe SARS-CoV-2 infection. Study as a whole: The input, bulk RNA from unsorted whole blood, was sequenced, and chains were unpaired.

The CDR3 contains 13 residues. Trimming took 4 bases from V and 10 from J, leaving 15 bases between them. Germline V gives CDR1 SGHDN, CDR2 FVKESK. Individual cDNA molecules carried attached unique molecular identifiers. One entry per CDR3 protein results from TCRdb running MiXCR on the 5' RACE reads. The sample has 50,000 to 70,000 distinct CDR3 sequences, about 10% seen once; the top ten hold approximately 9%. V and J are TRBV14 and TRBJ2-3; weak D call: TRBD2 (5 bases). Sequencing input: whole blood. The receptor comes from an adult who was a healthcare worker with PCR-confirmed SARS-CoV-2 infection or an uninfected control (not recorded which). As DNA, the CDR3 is TGTGCCAGCAGCCGGGATCCGGGGAGTGCGCAGTATTTT. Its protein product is CASSRDPGSAQYF.